This T cell receptor (beta chain) is from a study of blood T cell repertoires in COVID-19. At the level of the study: PBMCs, B-cell-depleted T cells, or T cells were the source of the cDNA or gDNA that made up the material.

Some clones are missing from TCRdb's copy, which holds only in-frame ones; the method was immunoSEQ multiplex PCR. The sample holds 140,000 to 150,000 clones; 76% are singletons and the top ten take roughly 4.5%. The CDR3 has 15 amino acids. CDR1 SGHNT and CDR2 YENEEA come from the germline V gene. V was trimmed by 5 bases and J by 6 bases, leaving 17 bases between them. The receptor comes from a man in his sixties with acute or convalescent COVID-19. The chain combines TRBV11-3 with TRBJ2-1; maybe TRBD2 (6 bases). The specimen sequenced was peripheral blood. This CDR3 reads CASSPGGGTSNEQFF. The DNA for the CDR3 is TGTGCCAGCAGCCCCGGCGGCGGGACCAGCAATGAGCAGTTCTTC.